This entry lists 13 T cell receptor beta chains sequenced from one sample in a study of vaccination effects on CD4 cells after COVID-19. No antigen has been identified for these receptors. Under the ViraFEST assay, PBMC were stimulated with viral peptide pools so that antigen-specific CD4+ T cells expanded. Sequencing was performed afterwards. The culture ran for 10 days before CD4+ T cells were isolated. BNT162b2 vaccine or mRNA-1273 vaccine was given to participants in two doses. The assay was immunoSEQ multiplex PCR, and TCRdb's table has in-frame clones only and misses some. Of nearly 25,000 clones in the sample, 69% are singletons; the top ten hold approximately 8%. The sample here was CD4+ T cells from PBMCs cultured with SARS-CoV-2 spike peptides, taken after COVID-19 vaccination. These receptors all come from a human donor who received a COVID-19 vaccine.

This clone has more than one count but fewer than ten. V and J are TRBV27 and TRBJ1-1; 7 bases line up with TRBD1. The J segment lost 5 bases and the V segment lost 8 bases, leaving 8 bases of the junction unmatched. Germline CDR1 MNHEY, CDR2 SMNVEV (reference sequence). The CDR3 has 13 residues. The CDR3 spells CASRDRAGTEAFF. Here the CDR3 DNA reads TGTGCCAGCCGTGACAGGGCTGGAACTGAAGCTTTCTTT.

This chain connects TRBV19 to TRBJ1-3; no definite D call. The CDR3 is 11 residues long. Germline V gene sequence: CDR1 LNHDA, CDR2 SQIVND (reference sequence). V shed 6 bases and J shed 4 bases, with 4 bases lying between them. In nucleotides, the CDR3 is TGTGCCAGTAGCCAAGGAAACACCATATATTTT. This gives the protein CASSQGNTIYF.

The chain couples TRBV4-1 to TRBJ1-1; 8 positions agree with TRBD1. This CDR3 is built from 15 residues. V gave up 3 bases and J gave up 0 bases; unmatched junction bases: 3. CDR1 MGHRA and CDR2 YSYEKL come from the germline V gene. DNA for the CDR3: TGCGCCAGCAGCCACTGGACAGGGATGAACACTGAAGCTTTCTTT. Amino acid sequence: CASSHWTGMNTEAFF.

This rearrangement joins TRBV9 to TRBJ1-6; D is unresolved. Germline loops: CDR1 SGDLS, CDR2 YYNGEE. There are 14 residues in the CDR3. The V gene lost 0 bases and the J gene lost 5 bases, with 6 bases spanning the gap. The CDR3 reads CASSVGGNNSPLHF. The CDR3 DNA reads TGTGCCAGCAGCGTAGGGGGTAATAATTCACCCCTCCACTTT.

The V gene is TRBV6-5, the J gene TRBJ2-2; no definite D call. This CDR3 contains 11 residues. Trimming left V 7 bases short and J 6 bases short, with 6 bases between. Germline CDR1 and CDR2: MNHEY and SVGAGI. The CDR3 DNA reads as TGTGCCAGCAAAGAGGCCGGGGAGCTGTTTTTT. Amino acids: CASKEAGELFF.

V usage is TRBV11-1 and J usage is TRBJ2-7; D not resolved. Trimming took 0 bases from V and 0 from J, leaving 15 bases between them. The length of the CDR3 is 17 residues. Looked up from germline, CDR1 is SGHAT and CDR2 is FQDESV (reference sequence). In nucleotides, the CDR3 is TGTGCCAGCAGCTTAGCAGGGTGGGCGCCGAGCTCCTACGAGCAGTACTTC. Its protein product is CASSLAGWAPSSYEQYF.

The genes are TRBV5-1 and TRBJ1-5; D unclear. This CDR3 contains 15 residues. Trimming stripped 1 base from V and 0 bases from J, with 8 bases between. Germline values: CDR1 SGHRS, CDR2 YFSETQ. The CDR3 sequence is CASSLRQYSNQPQHF. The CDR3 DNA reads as TGCGCCAGCAGCTTGAGGCAATATAGCAATCAGCCCCAGCATTTT.

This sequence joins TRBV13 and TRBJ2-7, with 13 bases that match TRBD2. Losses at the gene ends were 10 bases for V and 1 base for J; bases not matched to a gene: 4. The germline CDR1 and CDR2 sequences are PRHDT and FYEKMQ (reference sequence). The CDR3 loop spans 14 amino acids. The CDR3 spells CATRTSGGSYEQYF. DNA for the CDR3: TGTGCCACCCGGACTAGCGGGGGTTCCTACGAGCAGTACTTC.

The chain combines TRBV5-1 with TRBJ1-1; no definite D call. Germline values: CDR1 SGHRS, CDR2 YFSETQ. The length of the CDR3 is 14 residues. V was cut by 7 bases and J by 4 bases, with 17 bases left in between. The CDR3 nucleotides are TGCGCCAGCGGGAGGTCCTCGGAGCCCACTGAAGCTTTCTTT. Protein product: CASGRSSEPTEAFF.

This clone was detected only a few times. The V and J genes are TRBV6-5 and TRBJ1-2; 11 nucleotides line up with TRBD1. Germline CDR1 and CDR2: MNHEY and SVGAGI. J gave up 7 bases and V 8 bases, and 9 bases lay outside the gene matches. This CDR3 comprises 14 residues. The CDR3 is CASATGTGGAGYTF. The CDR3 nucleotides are TGTGCCAGCGCAACCGGGACAGGGGGTGCTGGCTACACCTTC.

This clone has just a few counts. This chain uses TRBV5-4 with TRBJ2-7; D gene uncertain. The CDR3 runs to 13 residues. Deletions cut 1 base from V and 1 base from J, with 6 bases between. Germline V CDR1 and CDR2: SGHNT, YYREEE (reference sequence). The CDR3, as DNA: TGTGCCAGCAGCTTGTTCGCATCCTACGAGCAGTACTTC. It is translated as CASSLFASYEQYF.

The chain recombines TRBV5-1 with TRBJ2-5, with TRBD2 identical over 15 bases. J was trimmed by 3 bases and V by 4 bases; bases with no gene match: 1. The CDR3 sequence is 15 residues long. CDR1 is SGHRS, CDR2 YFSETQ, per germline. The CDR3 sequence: CASSRTSGGEETQYF. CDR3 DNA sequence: TGCGCCAGCAGCAGGACTAGCGGGGGGGAAGAGACCCAGTACTTC.

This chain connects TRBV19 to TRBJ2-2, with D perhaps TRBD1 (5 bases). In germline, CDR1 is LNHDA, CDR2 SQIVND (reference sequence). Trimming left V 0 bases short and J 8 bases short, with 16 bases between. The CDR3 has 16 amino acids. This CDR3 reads CASSIEGTGPSGELFF. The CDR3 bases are TGTGCCAGTAGTATAGAAGGTACAGGCCCCAGTGGGGAGCTGTTTTTT.